This T cell receptor beta chain stems from a study of blood T cell repertoires in COVID-19. Here immunoSEQ multiplex PCR was the method, and the copy in TCRdb shows in-frame clones only, minus some. Among some 150,000 clones listed, 81% were seen once. The sample comprised peripheral blood. The origin of this receptor is a human donor with acute or convalescent COVID-19. The donor label of this sample is uncertain.

Here the CDR3 reads CASSPRRNTGELFF. CDR3 sequence (DNA): TGTGCCAGCAGTCCCCGGAGGAACACCGGGGAGCTGTTTTTT. The V gene is TRBV27, the J gene TRBJ2-2; D gene ambiguous. This CDR3 is built from 14 residues. Trimming removed 5 bases at V and 1 base at J, with 8 bases between. Per germline, CDR1 MNHEY and CDR2 SMNVEV (reference sequence).